These 21 T cell receptor beta chains share one sample of origin, sequenced in a study of cytomegalovirus exposure and HLA in healthy donors. The PCR had 60 Vbeta and 13 Jbeta primers. Sequencing used immunoSEQ multiplex PCR; TCRdb keeps in-frame clones, though not all of them. Found here are approximately 97,000 clones, under 85% of them singletons; the top ten hold roughly 4.3%. The sample was PBMCs. Receptors originate from a woman between 40 and 50 years old in good health and CMV-seropositive.

This chain connects TRBV14 to TRBJ2-1; the D gene is possibly TRBD2 (5 bases). Germline V gives CDR1 SGHDN, CDR2 FVKESK. This CDR3 comprises 15 residues. V gave up 1 base and J gave up 0 bases, with 7 bases separating them. CDR3 DNA sequence: TGTGCCAGCAGCCAAGGTACTAGCTCCTACAATGAGCAGTTCTTC. Amino acid sequence: CASSQGTSSYNEQFF.

The V and J genes are TRBV27 and TRBJ1-5; 9 bases map to TRBD1. Germline V gene sequence: CDR1 MNHEY, CDR2 SMNVEV (reference sequence). Trimming cost V 4 bases and J 3 bases; bases outside gene matches: 10. The CDR3 covers 17 residues. CDR3 sequence (DNA): TGTGCCAGCAGTTCGGTGGGTAGGACAGGGGCCAATCAGCCCCAGCATTTT. Translated: CASSSVGRTGANQPQHF.

The V call is TRBV2, the J call TRBJ1-5, with a tentative D call TRBD1 (6 bases). There are 14 residues in the CDR3. V was trimmed by 1 base and J by 6 bases, leaving 10 bases between them. Looked up from germline, CDR1 is SNHLY and CDR2 is FYNNEI. The CDR3 DNA reads as TGTGCCAGCAGTGAAGTGGCAGGGGTTCAGCCCCAGCATTTT. Translated, it gives CASSEVAGVQPQHF.

The chain has TRBV5-1 and TRBJ2-1; 12 positions agree with TRBD1. The CDR3 spans 15 residues. The junction had 3 bases not matched to a gene; V was cut back by 0 bases and J by 8 bases. The germline gives CDR1 SGHRS, CDR2 YFSETQ. CDR3 in amino acids: CASSLAGTGGDEQFF. The CDR3 coding sequence is TGCGCCAGCAGCTTGGCCGGGACAGGGGGCGATGAGCAGTTCTTC.

In the case of this clone: Its ends do not fully match the called genes, so a read error is possible. The genes are TRBV5-1 and TRBJ2-1; unclear D gene. The CDR3 is 13 amino acids. Germline CDR1 and CDR2: SGHRS and YFSETQ. CDR3 sequence (DNA): TGCGCCAGCAGCCTCCTCCCAATTAATGAGCGGTTCTTC. Residues: CASSLLPINERFF.

The genes are TRBV7-6 and TRBJ2-2, with 9 bases identical to TRBD1. This CDR3 comprises 15 residues. The germline V gene encodes CDR1 SGHVS and CDR2 FNYEAQ. V trimming: 5 bases; J trimming: 7 bases; junction bases outside the gene matches: 8. CDR3 sequence: CASSQDRGSGGELFF. The CDR3 DNA follows: TGTGCCAGCAGCCAGGACAGGGGAAGCGGCGGGGAGCTGTTTTTT.

The J gene is TRBJ2-1, the V gene TRBV5-4, with D perhaps TRBD1 (8 bases). Germline V gene sequence: CDR1 SGHNT, CDR2 YYREEE (reference sequence). The CDR3 runs 19 residues. V shed 2 bases and J shed 3 bases, with 24 bases lying between them. In DNA, the CDR3 is TGTGCCAGCAGCTTTGTGGACAGGGCGTGGCGGGAGAGCTACAATGAGCAGTTCTTC. The encoded protein is CASSFVDRAWRESYNEQFF.

This clone was recorded a few times. CDR3 sequence reads: CASSLGPREEQFF. CDR3 bases: TGTGCCAGCAGCTTAGGTCCCCGGGAGGAGCAGTTCTTC. This chain connects TRBV7-6 to TRBJ2-1, with TRBD2 as a possible D gene (6 bases). Germline CDR1 and CDR2: SGHVS and FNYEAQ. Between the trimmed V and J ends, which lost 1 base and 10 bases, there was a span of 11 bases. The CDR3 sequence is 13 residues long.

Note on this clone: Other DNA sequences within the sample encode an identical CDR3. The chain is built from TRBV4-1 and TRBJ2-2, with D maybe TRBD1 (7 bases). The CDR3 has 16 amino acids. V shed 0 bases and J shed 7 bases, with 15 bases lying between them. CDR1 is MGHRA, CDR2 YSYEKL, per germline. CDR3 coding DNA: TGCGCCAGCAGCCAAGATTCCAGGGGGGAGGTCGGGGAGCTGTTTTTT. Translating gives CASSQDSRGEVGELFF.

This chain joins TRBV7-9 and TRBJ1-4, with 8 bases identical to TRBD1. V was clipped by 4 bases and J by 8 bases; unmatched bases: 6. CDR1 SEHNR and CDR2 FQNEAQ come from the germline V gene (reference sequence). This CDR3 is built from 14 residues. The CDR3 DNA reads TGTGCCAGCAGCTCCGACAGGGGTGGGGAAAAACTGTTTTTT. It encodes CASSSDRGGEKLFF.

This chain uses TRBV19 with TRBJ2-1; 8 nucleotides align to TRBD1. Germline trimming cut 5 bases from V and 3 bases from J; bases unmatched to any gene: 12. The germline V gene has CDR1 LNHDA and CDR2 SQIVND (reference sequence). This CDR3 region has 17 residues. CDR3 coding DNA: TGTGCCAGTAGTTCCATGGGTATTGGGACAGGCTACAATGAGCAGTTCTTC. Protein product: CASSSMGIGTGYNEQFF.

V usage is TRBV9 and J usage is TRBJ1-2; D remains ambiguous. This CDR3 comprises 11 residues. V dropped 3 bases and J dropped 7 bases, with 7 bases sitting between them. Germline V lookup: CDR1 SGDLS, CDR2 YYNGEE. CDR3 sequence: CASSAYSGYTF. The CDR3 DNA reads TGTGCCAGCAGCGCGTACAGTGGCTACACCTTC.

The chain links TRBV13 to TRBJ2-1, with 9 bases that match TRBD2. The CDR3 loop spans 14 amino acids. Trimming cost V 5 bases and J 3 bases; bases outside gene matches: 2. Germline CDR1 PRHDT, CDR2 FYEKMQ (reference sequence). The CDR3 bases are TGTGCCAGCAGCGCGGGGGGGGGCTACAATGAGCAGTTCTTC. Amino acid sequence: CASSAGGGYNEQFF.

The chain combines TRBV7-2 with TRBJ2-5; possible D gene TRBD2, 5 bases. The CDR3 covers 13 residues. V lost 6 bases to trimming and J lost 5 bases, with 13 bases between them. Looked up from germline, CDR1 is SGHTA and CDR2 is FQGNSA. Written as DNA, the CDR3 is TGTGCCAGCAGTCGTACTAGTCCCGAGACCCAGTACTTC. This gives the protein CASSRTSPETQYF.

CDR3 region: CASSQRLTGELFF. The CDR3 DNA is TGTGCCAGCAGCCAGAGGCTCACCGGGGAGCTGTTTTTT. The chain combines TRBV11-2 with TRBJ2-2, with D unresolved. The V gene lost 5 bases and the J gene lost 4 bases, with 8 bases spanning the gap. The CDR3 has 13 amino acids. The V gene's germline CDR1 is SGHAT and CDR2 FQNNGV.

This clone was counted once. The chain uses TRBV4-1 and TRBJ1-5, with no clear D. Germline loops: CDR1 MGHRA, CDR2 YSYEKL. The CDR3 runs 14 residues. The V end was cut by 8 bases, the J end by 0 bases, with 11 bases between. CDR3 bases: TGCGCCAGCTCGGGTGTTTATAGCAATCAGCCCCAGCATTTT. It is translated as CASSGVYSNQPQHF.

This clone was observed a few times. The CDR3 DNA is TGCGCCAGCACCCGACAGGGGGGGAGGTTTGGTCAGCCCCAGCATTTT. Translation gives CASTRQGGRFGQPQHF. The chain joins TRBV10-1 to TRBJ1-5, with 9 bases aligning to TRBD1. V shed 7 bases and J 6 bases; nucleotides not matched to a gene: 13. Germline V gene lookup returns CDR1 WNHNN and CDR2 SYGVQD (reference sequence). This CDR3 spans 16 amino acids.

J is TRBJ2-5 and V is TRBV4-1; possibly TRBD1 for D (6 bases). Trimming took 0 bases from V and 1 from J, leaving 15 bases between them. Germline V CDR1 and CDR2: MGHRA, YSYEKL. The CDR3 length is 17 residues. CDR3 in amino acids: CASSQDLKQGLQETQYF. CDR3 sequence (DNA): TGCGCCAGCAGCCAAGATTTGAAACAGGGCCTCCAAGAGACCCAGTACTTC.

CDR3 amino acids: CSVDKREGQEGEQFF. The CDR3 DNA is TGCAGCGTTGACAAGCGGGAGGGCCAGGAGGGTGAGCAGTTCTTC. The J gene is TRBJ2-1, the V gene TRBV29-1; 10 bases are a match to TRBD2. CDR3 size: 15 residues. Germline V lookup: CDR1 SQVTM, CDR2 ANQGSEA. V was pared by 3 bases and J by 9 bases, with 11 bases of the junction left unmatched.

This sequence joins TRBV11-3 and TRBJ2-7; weak D call: TRBD2 (6 bases). Germline V lookup: CDR1 SGHNT, CDR2 YENEEA. The CDR3 has 13 residues. The V end was cut by 0 bases, the J end by 9 bases, with 12 bases between. The CDR3 region has the DNA TGTGCCAGCAGCTTAGATGAGGGCGGGGTGCAGTACTTC. Translating it yields CASSLDEGGVQYF.

This clone showed up just a few times. The V and J genes are TRBV10-2 and TRBJ1-5, with D unresolved. CDR3 length equals 15 residues. Germline V CDR1 and CDR2: WSHSY, SAAADI. The V end lost 4 bases, the J end lost 3 bases, and 13 bases lay between the germline ends. In nucleotides, the CDR3 is TGCGCCAGCAGTGTGCGGGCAGGTCCCAATCAGCCCCAGCATTTT. Encoded protein: CASSVRAGPNQPQHF.